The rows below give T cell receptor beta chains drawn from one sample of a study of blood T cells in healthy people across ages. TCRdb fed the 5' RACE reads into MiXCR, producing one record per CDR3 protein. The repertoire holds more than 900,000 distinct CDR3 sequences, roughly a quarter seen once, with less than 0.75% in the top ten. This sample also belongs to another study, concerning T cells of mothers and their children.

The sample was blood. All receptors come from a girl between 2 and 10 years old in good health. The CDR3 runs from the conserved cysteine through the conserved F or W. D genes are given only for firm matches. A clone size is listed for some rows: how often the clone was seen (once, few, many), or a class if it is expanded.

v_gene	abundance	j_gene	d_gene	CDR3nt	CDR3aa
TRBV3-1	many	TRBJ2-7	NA	TGTGCCAGCAGCCAGTCCGGGGCCTACGAGCAGTACTTC	CASSQSGAYEQYF
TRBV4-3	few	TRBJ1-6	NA	TGCGCCAGCAGCCTGGAACAGACTGTTAATTCACCCCTCCACTTT	CASSLEQTVNSPLHF
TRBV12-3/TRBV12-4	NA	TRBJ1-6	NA	TGTGCCAGCAGTTTTGTCTCGGTCAGTCATTCACCCCTCCACTTT	CASSFVSVSHSPLHF
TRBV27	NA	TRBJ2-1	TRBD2	TGTGCCAGCTACCTTAGCGGGAAGAATAATGAGCAGTTCTTC	CASYLSGKNNEQFF
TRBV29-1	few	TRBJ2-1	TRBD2	TGCAGCGTGACTAGCGGGAGTTTTGGTGAGCAGTTCTTC	CSVTSGSFGEQFF
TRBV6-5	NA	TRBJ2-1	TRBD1	TGTGCCAGCAGTTTACGGACAGGGGAGATGCATGAGCAGTTCTTC	CASSLRTGEMHEQFF
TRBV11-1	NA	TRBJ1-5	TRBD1	TGTGCCAGCAGCCCCGGGACAGGGGGTAGGAATCAGCCCCAGCATTTT	CASSPGTGGRNQPQHF
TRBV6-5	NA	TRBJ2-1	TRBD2	TGTGCCAGCAGTTTCGTAAGCGGGGGGGCATACAATGAGCAGTTCTTC	CASSFVSGGAYNEQFF
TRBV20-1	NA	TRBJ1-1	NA	TGCAGTGCTCGGGAGGGACGGCTCACTGAAGCTTTCTTT	CSAREGRLTEAFF
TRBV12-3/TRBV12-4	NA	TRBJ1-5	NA	TGTGCCAGCAGTGCGGCCCCTAATCAGCCCCAGCATTTT	CASSAAPNQPQHF
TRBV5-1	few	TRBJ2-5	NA	TGCGCCAGCAGCTTGGGGACGGGAGAAGTGACCCAGTACTTC	CASSLGTGEVTQYF
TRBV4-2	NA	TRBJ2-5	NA	TGTGCCAGCACTTACCTCCAAGAGACCCAGTACTTC	CASTYLQETQYF
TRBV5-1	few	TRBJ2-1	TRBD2	TGCGCCAGCAGCCGGGAGGGGATCGATGAGCAGTTCTTC	CASSREGIDEQFF
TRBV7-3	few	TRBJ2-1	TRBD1	TGTGCCAGCAGCTCGAGGGACAGGGACAATGAGCAGTTCTTC	CASSSRDRDNEQFF
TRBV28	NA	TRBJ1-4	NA	TGTGCCAGCAGTTGGGCGGGAAAACTGTTTTTT	CASSWAGKLFF
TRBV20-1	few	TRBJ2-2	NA	TGCAGTGCTAGAAGGCGGGGGAACACCGGGGAGCTGTTTTTT	CSARRRGNTGELFF
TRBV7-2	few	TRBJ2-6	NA	TGTGCCAGCAGCTTAGTGTCGGGGGCCTCCTCTGGGGCCAACGTCCTGACTTTC	CASSLVSGASSGANVLTF
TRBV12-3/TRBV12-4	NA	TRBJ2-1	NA	TGTGCCAGCAGGCCTCTGGACGGGGACTCCTACAATGAGCAGTTCTTC	CASRPLDGDSYNEQFF
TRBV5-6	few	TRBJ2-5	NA	TGTGCCAGCAGCTTGGAGGGTAGCTTTGAGACCCAGTACTTC	CASSLEGSFETQYF
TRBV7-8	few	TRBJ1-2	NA	TGTGCCAGCAGCTTAGCGGGGGCAGGGTTAAACTATGGCTACACCTTC	CASSLAGAGLNYGYTF